These 2 T cell receptor beta chains were all obtained from the same sample, sequenced in a study of technical replicates of blood from several donors. Produced via immunoSEQ multiplex PCR; TCRdb's table is partial and in-frame only. The profile shows 60,000 to 85,000 clones, 91% of them singletons. The specimen sequenced was T cells isolated from PBMCs. These receptors came from a human donor in good health.

This chain uses TRBV10-3 with TRBJ1-1; D not certain. This CDR3 region has 13 residues. V was shortened by 3 bases and J by 1 base, with 6 bases between the two germline ends. Germline loops: CDR1 ENHRY, CDR2 SYGVKD. The CDR3 sequence: CAISDRGNTEAFF. The CDR3, as DNA: TGTGCCATCAGTGATCGAGGGAACACTGAAGCTTTCTTT.

This chain uses TRBV5-6 with TRBJ1-2; D is possibly TRBD1 (6 bases). Trimming pared 4 bases from V and 8 bases from J, leaving 12 bases between. This CDR3 is 12 amino acids long. Germline V gene lookup returns CDR1 SGHDT and CDR2 YYEEEE. The CDR3 nucleotides read TGTGCCAGCAGCCCAGGGGATTGGGGCTACACCTTC. This translates into CASSPGDWGYTF.